This is a list of T cell receptor beta chains from one sample in a study of cytomegalovirus exposure and HLA in healthy donors. Measured with immunoSEQ multiplex PCR; TCRdb has only the in-frame clones, and not every one. The sample has under 200,000 clones, over 70% seen once. The sequencing sample was made of PBMCs. Receptor source: a woman between 50 and 59 years old in good health and CMV-seronegative. CDR3s include the opening cysteine and the closing phenylalanine or tryptophan. Fields, in order: J gene, clone size, V gene, D gene, CDR3 protein, CDR3 DNA. D genes are given only for firm matches. The size entry is marked missing in some rows and otherwise reads once, few, many or a size class.

J gene: TRBJ2-1
clone size: once
V gene: TRBV11-2
D gene: NA
CDR3 protein: CASSSRGHGGYEQFF
CDR3 DNA: TGTGCCAGCAGCTCCCGAGGGCATGGGGGGTATGAGCAGTTCTTC

J gene: TRBJ2-2
clone size: once
V gene: TRBV9
D gene: TRBD2
CDR3 protein: CASSVLAGGTGELFF
CDR3 DNA: TGTGCCAGCAGCGTGCTAGCGGGAGGTACCGGGGAGCTGTTTTTT

J gene: TRBJ2-7
clone size: NA
V gene: TRBV9
D gene: NA
CDR3 protein: CASSVDGAPYEQYF
CDR3 DNA: TGTGCCAGCAGCGTAGATGGGGCCCCCTACGAGCAGTACTTC

J gene: TRBJ2-7
clone size: NA
V gene: TRBV7-2
D gene: NA
CDR3 protein: CASSLDPARVGEQYF
CDR3 DNA: TGTGCCAGCAGTCTAGACCCCGCGAGGGTGGGCGAGCAGTACTTC

J gene: TRBJ1-1
clone size: NA
V gene: TRBV19
D gene: NA
CDR3 protein: CASSIDPGAAAFF
CDR3 DNA: TGTGCCAGTAGTATAGATCCAGGGGCAGCAGCTTTCTTT

J gene: TRBJ2-1
clone size: NA
V gene: TRBV5-1
D gene: NA
CDR3 protein: CASSLAEDGNEQFF
CDR3 DNA: TGCGCCAGCAGCTTGGCGGAGGATGGCAATGAGCAGTTCTTC

J gene: TRBJ2-7
clone size: NA
V gene: TRBV5-4
D gene: NA
CDR3 protein: CASSSKRTSPDEQYF
CDR3 DNA: TGTGCCAGCAGCTCGAAGAGGACAAGTCCTGACGAGCAGTACTTC

J gene: TRBJ2-7
clone size: few
V gene: TRBV2
D gene: TRBD2
CDR3 protein: CASSPRTSGGYEQYF
CDR3 DNA: TGTGCCAGCAGCCCAAGGACTAGCGGGGGATACGAGCAGTACTTC

J gene: TRBJ2-2
clone size: NA
V gene: TRBV30
D gene: NA
CDR3 protein: CAWSTQGSNTGELFF
CDR3 DNA: TGTGCCTGGAGTACCCAGGGTTCGAACACCGGGGAGCTGTTTTTT

J gene: TRBJ2-1
clone size: NA
V gene: TRBV28
D gene: TRBD2
CDR3 protein: CAGGGKGEQFF
CDR3 DNA: TGTGCCGGCGGGGGGAAGGGTGAGCAGTTCTTC

J gene: TRBJ1-6
clone size: NA
V gene: TRBV5-1
D gene: NA
CDR3 protein: CASSLSQGDSPLHF
CDR3 DNA: TGCGCCAGCAGCTTGTCACAGGGTGATTCACCCCTCCACTTT